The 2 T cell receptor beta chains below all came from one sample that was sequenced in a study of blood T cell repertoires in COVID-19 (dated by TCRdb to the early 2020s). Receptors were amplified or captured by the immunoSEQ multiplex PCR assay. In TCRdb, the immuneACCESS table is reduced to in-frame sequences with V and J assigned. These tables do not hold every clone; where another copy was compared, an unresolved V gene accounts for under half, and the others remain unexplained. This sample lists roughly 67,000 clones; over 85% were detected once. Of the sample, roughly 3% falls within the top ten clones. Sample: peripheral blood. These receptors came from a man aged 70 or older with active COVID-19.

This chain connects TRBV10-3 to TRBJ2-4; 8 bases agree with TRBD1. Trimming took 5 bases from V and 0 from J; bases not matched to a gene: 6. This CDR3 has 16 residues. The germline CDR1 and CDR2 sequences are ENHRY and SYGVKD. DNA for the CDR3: TGTGCCATCAGTCCCGGGACAGGCCTAGCCAAAAACATTCAGTACTTC. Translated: CAISPGTGLAKNIQYF.

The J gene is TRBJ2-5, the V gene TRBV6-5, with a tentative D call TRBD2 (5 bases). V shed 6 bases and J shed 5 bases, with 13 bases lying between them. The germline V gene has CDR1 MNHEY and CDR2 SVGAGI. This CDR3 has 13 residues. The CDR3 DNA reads TGTGCCAGCAGCTCAACTAGTCGTGAGACCCAGTACTTC. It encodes CASSSTSRETQYF.